Listed here are 24 T cell receptor beta chains from one sample, sequenced in a study of shared clonotypes between healthy human individuals. This table comes from immunoSEQ multiplex PCR, and its TCRdb copy is limited to in-frame clones, with some not included. The sample carries roughly 700,000 clones, roughly 70% recorded once. Sequencing input: memory CD4+ T cells sorted from blood. Subset: CD45RA-negative fraction. The receptors originated from a woman aged 30 to 39 in good health.

The chain employs TRBV29-1 and TRBJ2-2; 7 bases line up with TRBD2. CDR1 and CDR2 from the germline V gene are SQVTM and ANQGSEA. The trim removed 6 bases at V and 5 bases at J, leaving 6 bases unmatched. The length of the CDR3 is 13 residues. The CDR3 nucleotides read TGCAGCGTCCGCGGGGGAGGGACCGGGGAGCTGTTTTTT. Protein sequence: CSVRGGGTGELFF.

The chain links TRBV2 to TRBJ2-2, with 12 bases lining up with TRBD2. The CDR3 consists of 14 residues. Unmatched junction bases numbered 3, after V lost 9 bases and J lost 4 bases. Germline V gene data show CDR1 as SNHLY and CDR2 as FYNNEI. This CDR3 is CARRTSGATGELFF. As DNA, the CDR3 is TGTGCCAGACGGACTAGCGGGGCCACCGGGGAGCTGTTTTTT.

The chain is built from TRBV7-9 and TRBJ2-1; weak D call: TRBD1 (6 bases). There are 12 residues in the CDR3. Trimming took off 6 bases at V and 9 bases at J, with 12 bases between the two ends. The germline CDR1 and CDR2 sequences are SEHNR and FQNEAQ (reference sequence). The CDR3 nucleotides read TGTGCCAGCAGTGTACAGGGCGGTGAGCAGTTCTTC. This encodes CASSVQGGEQFF.

V and J are TRBV15 and TRBJ2-2; 7 bases agree with TRBD2. Unmatched junction bases numbered 6, after V lost 2 bases and J lost 3 bases. From germline, CDR1 is LNHNV and CDR2 YYDKDF (reference sequence). This CDR3 is 16 amino acids long. This chain's CDR3 is CATSRSAGEYTGELFF. The CDR3 DNA is TGTGCCACCAGCAGATCCGCGGGAGAATACACCGGGGAGCTGTTTTTT.

This sequence joins TRBV27 and TRBJ1-5, with TRBD1 identical over 9 bases. This CDR3 is built from 15 residues. Germline lookup yields CDR1 MNHEY and CDR2 SMNVEV (reference sequence). V lost 4 bases to trimming and J lost 6 bases; unmatched junction nucleotides: 7. The chain's CDR3 is CASSSDRGGSQPQHF. CDR3 nucleotides: TGTGCCAGCAGTTCGGACAGGGGCGGTAGTCAGCCCCAGCATTTT.

V and J are TRBV28 and TRBJ1-5; D may be TRBD1 (5 bases). CDR3 length equals 14 residues. V was shortened by 8 bases and J by 4 bases, with 15 bases between the two germline ends. Looked up from germline, CDR1 is MDHEN and CDR2 is SYDVKM. The CDR3 DNA reads as TGTGCCAGCTTCTCTCGGCAGGGAAATCAGCCCCAGCATTTT. It encodes CASFSRQGNQPQHF.

The chain employs TRBV25-1 and TRBJ2-7; 8 nucleotides line up with TRBD2. Trimming removed 2 bases from V and 7 bases from J; junction bases left unmatched: 13. This CDR3 spans 16 amino acids. In germline, CDR1 is MGHDK, CDR2 SYGVNS. The CDR3, as DNA: TGTGCCAGCAGTGAACACGGGGGGGTCCGACCCGGGGAGCAGTACTTC. This encodes CASSEHGGVRPGEQYF.

Only a few counts were recorded for this clone. This sequence joins TRBV7-3 and TRBJ2-5; D unclear. The CDR3 is 15 residues long. V was clipped by 2 bases and J by 1 base, with 11 bases between them. Per germline, CDR1 SGHTA and CDR2 FQGTGA. The CDR3 bases are TGTGCCAGCAGCTTAGGTTCAACCCCCCAAGAGACCCAGTACTTC. Translated, it gives CASSLGSTPQETQYF.

This clone was detected only once. This chain links TRBV10-3 with TRBJ1-1; TRBD1 might be the D (6 bases). Trimming removed 7 bases at V and 1 base at J, with 16 bases between. The germline V gene has CDR1 ENHRY and CDR2 SYGVKD. CDR3 length: 15 residues. The CDR3 spells CAIKADSNSNTEAFF. The CDR3 DNA is TGTGCCATCAAGGCGGACAGCAATTCGAACACTGAAGCTTTCTTT.

V is TRBV5-1 and J is TRBJ2-7, with D tentatively TRBD2 (6 bases). V was trimmed by 0 bases and J by 2 bases, leaving 15 bases between them. The germline gives CDR1 SGHRS, CDR2 YFSETQ. The CDR3 has 16 amino acids. CDR3 nucleotides: TGCGCCAGCAGCTTGGCCGGGGGATACGGGGCCTACGAGCAGTACTTC. Protein product: CASSLAGGYGAYEQYF.

With respect to this clone: A far larger clone is one base from this, pointing to a likely read error. Other DNA sequences in the same sample also yield this CDR3. Written as DNA, the CDR3 is TGTGCCAGCAGGAAAATCAGCGGAAGTTCCGAGACCCAGTACTTC. Protein: CASRKISGSSETQYF. The chain links TRBV2 to TRBJ2-5; a weak D match, TRBD2 (5 bases). From germline, CDR1 is SNHLY and CDR2 FYNNEI. The V end was cut by 6 bases, the J end by 5 bases, with 19 bases between. This CDR3 has 15 residues.

V usage is TRBV5-1 and J usage is TRBJ2-1; maybe TRBD2 (6 bases). The CDR3 contains 16 residues. Per the germline V gene, CDR1 is SGHRS and CDR2 is YFSETQ. Trimming took 0 bases from V and 8 from J, leaving 18 bases between them. The CDR3 loop reads CASSLDQRVRRDEQFF. CDR3 nucleotide sequence: TGCGCCAGCAGCTTGGACCAGCGGGTCCGTCGGGATGAGCAGTTCTTC.

CDR3 bases: TGTGCCAGCAGCGTCATGGACAGATCCTACGAGCAGTACTTC. Its protein product is CASSVMDRSYEQYF. The chain joins TRBV6-6 to TRBJ2-7, with D maybe TRBD1 (6 bases). The germline gives CDR1 MNHNY, CDR2 SVGAGI (reference sequence). The CDR3 runs 14 residues. The ends were cut back, 6 bases at V and 1 base at J, with 13 bases in the middle.

The table lists this clone with a few counts. This sequence joins TRBV18 and TRBJ1-2; maybe TRBD1 (5 bases). V lost 6 bases to trimming and J lost 0 bases, with 8 bases between them. The CDR3 is 13 residues long. The germline V gene encodes CDR1 KGHSH and CDR2 LQKENI. DNA of the CDR3: TGTGCCAGCTCGCAGACAGCTAACTATGGCTACACCTTC. Amino acid sequence: CASSQTANYGYTF.

The chain links TRBV28 to TRBJ2-1; a weak D match, TRBD1 (5 bases). Germline V gene sequence: CDR1 MDHEN, CDR2 SYDVKM. Trimming took 8 bases from V and 4 from J, leaving 18 bases between them. This CDR3 is built from 15 residues. CDR3 in amino acids: CASGDRGNLYNEQFF. The CDR3 nucleotides are TGTGCCAGCGGAGATAGGGGTAATCTATACAATGAGCAGTTCTTC.

This clone was detected ten times or more. V is TRBV4-1 and J is TRBJ2-7; 10 bases match TRBD2. The CDR3 spans 15 residues. V shed 4 bases, J shed 1 base, and the junction held 4 bases outside the gene matches. CDR1 and CDR2 (germline): MGHRA, YSYEKL. CDR3 sequence reads: CASSPAGGRSYEQYF. The CDR3 DNA reads TGCGCCAGCAGCCCAGCGGGGGGGAGATCCTACGAGCAGTACTTC.

V usage is TRBV7-2 and J usage is TRBJ2-1, with D possibly TRBD2 on 6 matching bases. The germline gives CDR1 SGHTA, CDR2 FQGNSA. V was cut by 5 bases and J by 6 bases, with 14 bases left in between. The CDR3 runs 14 residues. This CDR3 is CASSITTSPNEQFF. CDR3 DNA: TGTGCCAGCAGCATCACCACTAGCCCCAATGAGCAGTTCTTC.

The CDR3 is CASSFGPGFTDTQYF. The CDR3 DNA follows: TGTGCCAGCAGCTTCGGACCCGGGTTCACAGATACGCAGTATTTT. The chain joins TRBV5-4 to TRBJ2-3; D gene uncertain. The CDR3 has 15 residues. The V gene lost 2 bases and the J gene lost 2 bases, with 12 bases spanning the gap. Germline CDR1 and CDR2: SGHNT and YYREEE (reference sequence).

The chain is built from TRBV9 and TRBJ2-7, with D possibly TRBD2 on 6 matching bases. V was shortened by 7 bases and J by 3 bases, with 29 bases between the two germline ends. Germline loops: CDR1 SGDLS, CDR2 YYNGEE. The CDR3 has 18 amino acids. The CDR3 is CASPGERLFSSIGYEQYF. In nucleotides, the CDR3 is TGTGCCAGCCCGGGGGAGCGACTCTTTTCCTCCATAGGCTACGAGCAGTACTTC.

This clone is a singleton in its sample. The V and J genes are TRBV7-2 and TRBJ2-2, with 8 bases matching TRBD2. After removal of 5 bases from V and 6 bases from J, the junction contained 8 bases not matched to a gene. Germline CDR1 is SGHTA and CDR2 is FQGNSA. The CDR3 has 15 amino acids. The CDR3 protein is CASSPRGGQSGELFF. DNA of the CDR3: TGTGCCAGCAGCCCCCGGGGGGGCCAGTCCGGGGAGCTGTTTTTT.

The chain is built from TRBV11-2 and TRBJ2-5; no definite D call. Trimming took off 8 bases at V and 2 bases at J, with 9 bases between the two ends. The CDR3 covers 12 residues. Germline V CDR1 and CDR2: SGHAT, FQNNGV. The CDR3 coding sequence is TGTGCCAGCGCCCAATCTCAAGAGACCCAGTACTTC. This codes for CASAQSQETQYF.

The chain recombines TRBV4-1 with TRBJ2-7; 9 nucleotides match TRBD1. This CDR3 spans 15 amino acids. The J segment lost 3 bases and the V segment lost 0 bases, leaving 3 bases of the junction unmatched. Germline V gives CDR1 MGHRA, CDR2 YSYEKL. The CDR3: CASSQDGTGFYEQYF. The CDR3 nucleotides are TGCGCCAGCAGCCAAGATGGGACAGGGTTCTACGAGCAGTACTTC.

This clone has just a few counts. V is TRBV14 and J is TRBJ2-3; TRBD1 might be the D (6 bases). The germline V and J ends were trimmed by 2 bases and 0 bases, with 9 bases remaining between them. The CDR3 covers 15 residues. CDR1 is SGHDN, CDR2 FVKESK, per germline. The CDR3 is CASSQRQASTDTQYF. CDR3 in DNA: TGTGCCAGCAGCCAAAGACAGGCTAGCACAGATACGCAGTATTTT.

The J gene is TRBJ2-2, the V gene TRBV13, with D possibly TRBD1 on 5 matching bases. The germline gives CDR1 PRHDT, CDR2 FYEKMQ (reference sequence). The V gene lost 5 bases and the J gene lost 5 bases, with 12 bases spanning the gap. The CDR3 is 14 amino acids. Here the CDR3 reads CASSLLGRTGELFF. DNA for the CDR3: TGTGCCAGCAGCCTCCTGGGGCGTACCGGGGAGCTGTTTTTT.